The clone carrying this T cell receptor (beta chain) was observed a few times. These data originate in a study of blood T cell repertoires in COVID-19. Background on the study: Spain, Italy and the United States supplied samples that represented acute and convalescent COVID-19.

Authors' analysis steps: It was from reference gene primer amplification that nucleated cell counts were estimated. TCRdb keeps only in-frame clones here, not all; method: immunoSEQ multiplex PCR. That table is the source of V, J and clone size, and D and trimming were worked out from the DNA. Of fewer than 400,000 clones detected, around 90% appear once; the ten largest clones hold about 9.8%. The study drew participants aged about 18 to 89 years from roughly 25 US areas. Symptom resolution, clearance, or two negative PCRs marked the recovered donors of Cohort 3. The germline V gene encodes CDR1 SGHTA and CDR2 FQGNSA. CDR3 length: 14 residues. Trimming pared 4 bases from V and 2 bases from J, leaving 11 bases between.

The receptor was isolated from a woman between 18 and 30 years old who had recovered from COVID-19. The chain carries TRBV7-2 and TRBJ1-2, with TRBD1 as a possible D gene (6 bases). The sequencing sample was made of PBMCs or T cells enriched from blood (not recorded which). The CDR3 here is CASSSFQGNYGYTF. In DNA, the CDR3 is TGTGCCAGCAGCTCATTCCAGGGGAACTATGGCTACACCTTC.